The 11 T cell receptor beta chains in this list originate from one sample, sequenced in a study of identical twins. TCRdb re-called the 5' RACE reads through MiXCR, storing one row per CDR3 protein. Of 210,000 or so distinct CDR3 sequences in the sample, roughly 15% were seen once. This sample was shared with a second study, whose subject was T cells expressing NK-cell markers.

Sequenced sample: CD8+ T cells sorted from blood. The source is a woman between 18 and 30 years old in good health.

The chain combines TRBV27 with TRBJ2-2; 11 nucleotides match TRBD2. The CDR3 is 15 residues long. Germline CDR1 MNHEY, CDR2 SMNVEV (reference sequence). Trimming cost V 6 bases and J 8 bases; bases outside gene matches: 8. CDR3 protein: CASRAGTSGRGELFF. The CDR3 coding sequence is TGTGCCAGCAGAGCCGGGACTAGCGGACGGGGGGAGCTGTTTTTT.

In DNA form, the CDR3 reads TGTGCCTCAAACATCGGGGGGGCACAAGAGACCCAGTACTTC. This codes for CASNIGGAQETQYF. The V call is TRBV19, the J call TRBJ2-5, with TRBD2 matching over 8 bases. CDR1 is LNHDA and CDR2 is SQIVND in the germline V gene (reference sequence). The junction had 10 bases not matched to a gene; V was cut back by 11 bases and J by 2 bases. The CDR3 consists of 14 residues. Using reference TRBV19 and TRBJ2-5 for the parts outside the CDR3, the full variable domain is DGGITQSPKYLFRKEGQNVTLSCEQNLNHDAMYWYRQDPGQGLRLIYYSQIVNDFQKGDIAEGYSVSREKKESFPLTVTSAQKNPTAFYLCASNIGGAQETQYFGPGTRLLVL.

This clonotype showed up just a few times. This chain connects TRBV9 to TRBJ2-2; the D is unclear. The germline V gene encodes CDR1 SGDLS and CDR2 YYNGEE. CDR3 length: 12 residues. The V end lost 1 base, the J end lost 6 bases, and 4 bases lay between the germline ends. The CDR3 region has the DNA TGTGCCAGCAGCGTATTCCCCGGGGAGCTGTTTTTT. Residues: CASSVFPGELFF.

This clonotype was observed a handful of times. CDR3 region: CASSNAPGDTQYF. The CDR3 DNA sequence: TGTGCCAGCAGTAACGCCCCGGGAGATACGCAGTATTTT. The V call is TRBV5-6, the J call TRBJ2-3; D is uncertain. V shed 5 bases and J shed 5 bases, with 12 bases lying between them. The CDR3 covers 13 residues. CDR1 and CDR2 (germline): SGHDT, YYEEEE.

This clonotype was seen a handful of times. The genes are TRBV12-3 or TRBV12-4 and TRBJ1-1; no definite D call. The CDR3 is made up of 14 amino acids. V was clipped by 4 bases and J by 3 bases, with 12 bases between them. The CDR3 protein is CASSYGLIDTEAFF. CDR3 bases: TGTGCCAGCAGTTACGGGTTGATAGACACTGAAGCTTTCTTT.

This clonotype turned up a few times. The V and J genes are TRBV5-1 and TRBJ2-7; the D is unclear. Germline CDR1 and CDR2: SGHRS and YFSETQ. This CDR3 is built from 13 residues. The V end was cut by 5 bases, the J end by 3 bases, with 12 bases between. The CDR3 loop reads CASRYGTVYEQYF. The CDR3 bases are TGCGCCAGCAGGTACGGAACCGTCTACGAGCAGTACTTC.

As concerns this clonotype: A much larger clone sits a single nucleotide away, making a read error possible. The V call is TRBV7-2, the J call TRBJ2-1; maybe TRBD1 (5 bases). Germline CDR1 SGHTA, CDR2 FQGNSA. The CDR3 is 15 residues long. CDR3 residues: CANSPLGASYNEQFF. The DNA of the CDR3 is TGTGCCAACAGCCCCCTTGGGGCCTCCTACAATGAGCAGTTCTTC.

This clonotype was seen a few times. This chain uses TRBV27 with TRBJ2-6; D is undetermined. The CDR3 runs 16 residues. Germline V gene data show CDR1 as MNHEY and CDR2 as SMNVEV (reference sequence). The V and J ends lost 2 bases and 0 bases respectively, with 8 bases between them. The CDR3: CASSLIIASGANVLTF. As DNA, the CDR3 is TGTGCCAGCAGTTTAATCATCGCCTCTGGGGCCAACGTCCTGACTTTC.

This clonotype was observed many times. Here the CDR3 reads CASSHYYRGVNTEAFF. The CDR3 DNA follows: TGTGCCAGCAGCCACTATTATCGAGGGGTTAACACTGAAGCTTTCTTT. The chain couples TRBV3-1 to TRBJ1-1; possible D gene TRBD1, 5 bases. Trimming took off 3 bases at V and 2 bases at J, with 16 bases between the two ends. Germline V CDR1 and CDR2: LGHDT, YNNKEL (reference sequence). CDR3 length equals 16 residues.

This clonotype was observed a handful of times. The chain couples TRBV3-1 to TRBJ2-5; 7 bases map to TRBD2. Germline values: CDR1 LGHDT, CDR2 YNNKEL (reference sequence). This CDR3 is built from 15 residues. Trimming removed 1 base from V and 3 bases from J; junction bases left unmatched: 5. CDR3 in amino acids: CASSQGSGVEETQYF. CDR3 sequence (DNA): TGTGCCAGCAGCCAAGGGAGCGGGGTTGAAGAGACCCAGTACTTC.

The chain links TRBV3-1 to TRBJ1-1; no definite D call. Germline assignment: CDR1 LGHDT and CDR2 YNNKEL (reference sequence). V lost 1 base and J lost 4, with 10 bases in between. The CDR3 has 14 residues. The CDR3 loop is CASSQVPPGTEAFF. The CDR3 DNA reads as TGTGCCAGCAGCCAAGTACCACCGGGCACTGAAGCTTTCTTT.